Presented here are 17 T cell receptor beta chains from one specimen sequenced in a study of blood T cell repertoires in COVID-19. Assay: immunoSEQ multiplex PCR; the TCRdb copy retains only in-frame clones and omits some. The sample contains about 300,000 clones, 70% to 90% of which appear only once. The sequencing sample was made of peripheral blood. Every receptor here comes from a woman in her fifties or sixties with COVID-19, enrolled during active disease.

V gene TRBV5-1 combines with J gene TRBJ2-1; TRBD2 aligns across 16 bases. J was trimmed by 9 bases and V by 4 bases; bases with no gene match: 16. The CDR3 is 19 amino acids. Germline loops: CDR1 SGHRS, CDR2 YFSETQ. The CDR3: CASSPGHLGLAGGPGEQFF. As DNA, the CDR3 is TGCGCCAGCAGCCCGGGGCACCTGGGACTAGCGGGAGGGCCCGGTGAGCAGTTCTTC.

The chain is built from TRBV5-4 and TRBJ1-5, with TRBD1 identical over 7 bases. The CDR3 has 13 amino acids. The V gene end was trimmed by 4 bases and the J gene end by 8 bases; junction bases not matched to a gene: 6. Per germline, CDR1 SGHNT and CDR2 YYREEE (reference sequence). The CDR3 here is CASSPDREKPQHF. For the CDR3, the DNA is TGTGCCAGCAGCCCTGACAGGGAGAAGCCCCAGCATTTT.

CDR3 coding DNA: TGTGCCAGCAGCGTAGGGGGGGATTACTACAATGAGCAGTTCTTC. This gives the protein CASSVGGDYYNEQFF. The V gene is TRBV9, the J gene TRBJ2-1; the D gene is possibly TRBD2 (6 bases). Trimming shortened V by 0 bases and J by 3 bases, and 10 bases separated the two germline ends. The CDR3 covers 15 residues. Looked up from germline, CDR1 is SGDLS and CDR2 is YYNGEE.

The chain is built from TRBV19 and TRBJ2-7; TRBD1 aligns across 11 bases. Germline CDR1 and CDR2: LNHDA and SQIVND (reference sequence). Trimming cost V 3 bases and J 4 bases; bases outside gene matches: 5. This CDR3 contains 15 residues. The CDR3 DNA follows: TGTGCCAGTAGTATTACCGGGACAGGGGGTTACGAGCAGTACTTC. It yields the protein CASSITGTGGYEQYF.

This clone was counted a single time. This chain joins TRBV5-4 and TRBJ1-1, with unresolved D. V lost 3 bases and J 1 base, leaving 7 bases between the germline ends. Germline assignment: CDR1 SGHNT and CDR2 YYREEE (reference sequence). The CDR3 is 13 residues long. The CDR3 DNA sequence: TGTGCCAGCAGCTACACGGGGAACACTGAAGCTTTCTTT. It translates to CASSYTGNTEAFF.

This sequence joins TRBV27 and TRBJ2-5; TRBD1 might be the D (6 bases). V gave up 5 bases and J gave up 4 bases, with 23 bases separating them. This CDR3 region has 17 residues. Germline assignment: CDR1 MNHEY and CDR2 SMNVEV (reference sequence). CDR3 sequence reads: CASSTTPRGKPGETQYF. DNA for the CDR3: TGTGCCAGCAGTACGACCCCCAGGGGAAAACCCGGAGAGACCCAGTACTTC.

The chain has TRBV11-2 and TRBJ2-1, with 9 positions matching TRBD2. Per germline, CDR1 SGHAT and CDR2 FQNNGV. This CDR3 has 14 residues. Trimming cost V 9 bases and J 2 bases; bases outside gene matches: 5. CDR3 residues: CASLPSGTYNEQFF. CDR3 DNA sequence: TGTGCCAGTCTACCTAGCGGGACCTACAATGAGCAGTTCTTC.

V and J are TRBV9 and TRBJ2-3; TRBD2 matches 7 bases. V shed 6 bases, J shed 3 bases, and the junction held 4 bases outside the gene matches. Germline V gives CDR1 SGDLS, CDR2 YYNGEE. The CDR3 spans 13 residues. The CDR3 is CASKAGRTDTQYF. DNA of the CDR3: TGTGCCAGCAAAGCGGGAAGGACAGATACGCAGTATTTT.

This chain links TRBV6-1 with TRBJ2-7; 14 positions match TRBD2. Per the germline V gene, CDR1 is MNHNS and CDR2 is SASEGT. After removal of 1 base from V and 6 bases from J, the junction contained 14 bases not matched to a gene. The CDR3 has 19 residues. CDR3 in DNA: TGTGCCAGCAGTGAAGTTTACGGTGGTTCGGGACTAGCGGGAGCCGAGCAGTACTTC. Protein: CASSEVYGGSGLAGAEQYF.

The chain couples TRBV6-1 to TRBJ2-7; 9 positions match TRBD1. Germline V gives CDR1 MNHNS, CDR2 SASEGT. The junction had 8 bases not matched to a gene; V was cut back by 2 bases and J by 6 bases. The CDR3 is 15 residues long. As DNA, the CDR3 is TGTGCCAGCAGTGAATCCCGGACAGGGGTTCTCGAGCAGTACTTC. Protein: CASSESRTGVLEQYF.

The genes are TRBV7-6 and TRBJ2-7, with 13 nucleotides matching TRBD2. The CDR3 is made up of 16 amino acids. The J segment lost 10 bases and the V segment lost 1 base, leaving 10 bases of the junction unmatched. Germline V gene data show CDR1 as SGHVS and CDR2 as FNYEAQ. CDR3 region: CASSLVTGTSGADQYF. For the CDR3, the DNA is TGTGCCAGCAGCTTAGTTACTGGGACTAGCGGGGCCGACCAGTACTTC.

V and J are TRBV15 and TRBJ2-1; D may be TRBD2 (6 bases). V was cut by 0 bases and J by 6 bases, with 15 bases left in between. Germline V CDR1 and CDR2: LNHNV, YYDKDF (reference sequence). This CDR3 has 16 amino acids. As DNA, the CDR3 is TGTGCCACCAGCAGAGATGGGCAGCGGAGGGGCAATGAGCAGTTCTTC. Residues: CATSRDGQRRGNEQFF.

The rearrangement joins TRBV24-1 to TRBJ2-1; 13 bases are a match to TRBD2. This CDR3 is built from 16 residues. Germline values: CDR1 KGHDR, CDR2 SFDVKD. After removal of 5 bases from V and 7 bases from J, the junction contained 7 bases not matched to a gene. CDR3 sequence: CATSGTSGSAGNEQFF. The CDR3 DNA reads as TGTGCCACCAGTGGGACTAGCGGGAGTGCTGGAAATGAGCAGTTCTTC.

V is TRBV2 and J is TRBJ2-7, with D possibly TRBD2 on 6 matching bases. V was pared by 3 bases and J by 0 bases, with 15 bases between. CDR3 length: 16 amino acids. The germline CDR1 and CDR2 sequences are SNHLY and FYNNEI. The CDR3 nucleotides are TGTGCCAGCAGTGACATTTTGGGGGGATCCTCCTACGAGCAGTACTTC. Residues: CASSDILGGSSYEQYF.

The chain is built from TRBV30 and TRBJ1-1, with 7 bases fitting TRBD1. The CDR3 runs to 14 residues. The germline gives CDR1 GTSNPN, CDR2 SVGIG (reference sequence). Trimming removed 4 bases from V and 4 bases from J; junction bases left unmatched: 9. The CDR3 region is CAWTYPDRVTEAFF. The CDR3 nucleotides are TGTGCCTGGACCTACCCCGACAGGGTCACTGAAGCTTTCTTT.

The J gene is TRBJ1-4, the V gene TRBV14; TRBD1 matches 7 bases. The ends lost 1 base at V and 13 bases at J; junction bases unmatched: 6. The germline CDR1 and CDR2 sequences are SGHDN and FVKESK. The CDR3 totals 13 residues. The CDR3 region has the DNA TGTGCCAGCAGCCAAGGAGGCCAGGGGGGACTGTTTTTT. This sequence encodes CASSQGGQGGLFF.

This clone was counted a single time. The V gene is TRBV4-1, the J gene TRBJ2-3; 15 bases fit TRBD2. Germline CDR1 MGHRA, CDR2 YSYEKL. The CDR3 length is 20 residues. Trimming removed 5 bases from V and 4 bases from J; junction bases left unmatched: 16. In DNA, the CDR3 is TGCGCCAGCAGCTCACCGGGACTAGCGGGAGGAAGGGGGTTCGCAGATACGCAGTATTTT. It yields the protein CASSSPGLAGGRGFADTQYF.